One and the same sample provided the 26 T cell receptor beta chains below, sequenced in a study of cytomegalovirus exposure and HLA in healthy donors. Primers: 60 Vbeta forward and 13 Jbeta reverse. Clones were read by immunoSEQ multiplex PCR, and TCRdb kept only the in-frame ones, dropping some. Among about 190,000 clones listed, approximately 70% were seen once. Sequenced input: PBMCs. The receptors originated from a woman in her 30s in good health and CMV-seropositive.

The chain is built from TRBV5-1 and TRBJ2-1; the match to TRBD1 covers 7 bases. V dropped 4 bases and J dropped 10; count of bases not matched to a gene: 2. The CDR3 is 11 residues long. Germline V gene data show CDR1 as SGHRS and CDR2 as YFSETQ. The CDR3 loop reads CASSATGEQFF. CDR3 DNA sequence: TGCGCCAGCAGCGCGACAGGGGAGCAGTTCTTC.

The CDR3, as DNA: TGTGCTAGTGGACCCGGACTCGCCGAGGGTAATGAGCAGTTCTTC. Amino acid sequence: CASGPGLAEGNEQFF. V is TRBV12-5 and J is TRBJ2-1; D may be TRBD2 (5 bases). This CDR3 is 15 amino acids long. CDR1 and CDR2 from the germline V gene are LGHNT and FRNRAP. The germline V and J ends were trimmed by 6 bases and 7 bases, with 19 bases remaining between them.

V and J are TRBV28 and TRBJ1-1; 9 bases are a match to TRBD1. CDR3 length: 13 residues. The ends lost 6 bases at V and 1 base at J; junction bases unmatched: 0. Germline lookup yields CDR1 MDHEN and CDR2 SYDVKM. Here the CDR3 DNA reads TGTGCCAGCAGGGGACAGGGGAACACTGAAGCTTTCTTT. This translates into CASRGQGNTEAFF.

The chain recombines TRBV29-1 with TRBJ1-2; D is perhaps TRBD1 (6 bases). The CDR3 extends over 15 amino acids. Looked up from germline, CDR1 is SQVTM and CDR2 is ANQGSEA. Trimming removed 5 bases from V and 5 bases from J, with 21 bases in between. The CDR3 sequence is CSVSPRGRELYGYTF. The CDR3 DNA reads TGCAGCGTTTCCCCCAGGGGCAGGGAACTTTATGGCTACACCTTC.

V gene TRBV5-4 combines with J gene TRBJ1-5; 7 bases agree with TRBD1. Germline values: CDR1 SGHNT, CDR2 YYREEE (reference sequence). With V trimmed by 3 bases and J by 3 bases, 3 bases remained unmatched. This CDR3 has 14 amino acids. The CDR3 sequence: CASSSGQPNQPQHF. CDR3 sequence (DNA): TGTGCCAGCAGCTCGGGACAGCCCAATCAGCCCCAGCATTTT.

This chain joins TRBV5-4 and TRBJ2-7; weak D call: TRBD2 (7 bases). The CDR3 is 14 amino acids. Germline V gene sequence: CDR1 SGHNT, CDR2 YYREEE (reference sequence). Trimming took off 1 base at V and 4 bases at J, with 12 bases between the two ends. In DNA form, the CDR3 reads TGTGCCAGCAGCTTGCGGGGGGCGGGATACGAGCAGTACTTC. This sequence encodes CASSLRGAGYEQYF.

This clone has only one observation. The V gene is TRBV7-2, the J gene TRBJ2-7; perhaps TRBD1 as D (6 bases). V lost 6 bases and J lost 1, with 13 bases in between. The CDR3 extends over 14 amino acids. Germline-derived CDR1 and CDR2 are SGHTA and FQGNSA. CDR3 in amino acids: CASSSDRNSYEQYF. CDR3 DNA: TGTGCCAGCAGTTCCGACAGGAATTCCTACGAGCAGTACTTC.

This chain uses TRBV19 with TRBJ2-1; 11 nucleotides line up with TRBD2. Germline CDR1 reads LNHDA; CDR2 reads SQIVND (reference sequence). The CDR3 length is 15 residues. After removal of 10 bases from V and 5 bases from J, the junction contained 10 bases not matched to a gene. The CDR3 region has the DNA TGTGCCACAACTCCCGGGACTAGCGGCAACAATGAGCAGTTCTTC. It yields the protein CATTPGTSGNNEQFF.

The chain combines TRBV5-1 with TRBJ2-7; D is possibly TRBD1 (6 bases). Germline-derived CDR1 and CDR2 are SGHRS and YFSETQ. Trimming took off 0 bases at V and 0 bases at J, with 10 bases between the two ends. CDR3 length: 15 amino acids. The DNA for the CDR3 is TGCGCCAGCAGCTTGGATGGACAGAGCTCCTACGAGCAGTACTTC. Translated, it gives CASSLDGQSSYEQYF.

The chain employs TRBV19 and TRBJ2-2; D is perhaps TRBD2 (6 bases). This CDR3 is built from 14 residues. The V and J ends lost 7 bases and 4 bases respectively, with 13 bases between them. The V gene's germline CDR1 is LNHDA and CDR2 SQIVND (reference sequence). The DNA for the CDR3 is TGTGCCAGTAAGGTCGGGAGTGCCACCGGGGAGCTGTTTTTT. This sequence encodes CASKVGSATGELFF. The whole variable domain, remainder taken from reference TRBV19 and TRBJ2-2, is DGGITQSPKYLFRKEGQNVTLSCEQNLNHDAMYWYRQDPGQGLRLIYYSQIVNDFQKGDIAEGYSVSREKKESFPLTVTSAQKNPTAFYLCASKVGSATGELFFGEGSRLTVL.

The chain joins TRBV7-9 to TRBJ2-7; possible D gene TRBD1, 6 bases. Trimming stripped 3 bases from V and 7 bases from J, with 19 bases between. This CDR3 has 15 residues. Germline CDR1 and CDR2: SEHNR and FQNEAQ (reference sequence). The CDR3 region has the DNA TGTGCCAGCAGCTTTAGGGGGACGTTGGCCGGGGAGCAGTACTTC. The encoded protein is CASSFRGTLAGEQYF. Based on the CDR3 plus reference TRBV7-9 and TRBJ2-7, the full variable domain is DTGVSQNPRHKITKRGQNVTFRCDPISEHNRLYWYRQTLGQGPEFLTYFQNEAQLEKSRLLSDRFSAERPKGSFSTLEIQRTEQGDSAMYLCASSFRGTLAGEQYFGPGTRLTVT.

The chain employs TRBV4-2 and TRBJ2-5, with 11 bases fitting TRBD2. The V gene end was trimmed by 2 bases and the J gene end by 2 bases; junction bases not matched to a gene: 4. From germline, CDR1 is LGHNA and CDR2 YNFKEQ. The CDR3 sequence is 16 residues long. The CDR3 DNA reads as TGTGCCAGCAGCCAACGACTAGCGGGGCAACAAGAGACCCAGTACTTC. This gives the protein CASSQRLAGQQETQYF.

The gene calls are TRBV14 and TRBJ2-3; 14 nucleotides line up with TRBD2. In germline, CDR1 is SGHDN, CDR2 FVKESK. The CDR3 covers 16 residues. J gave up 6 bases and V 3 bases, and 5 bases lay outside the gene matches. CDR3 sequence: CASSQAGLAGADTQYF. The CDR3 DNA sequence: TGTGCCAGCAGCCAGGCGGGACTAGCGGGAGCCGATACGCAGTATTTT.

CDR3 DNA: TGTGCCAGCATGACCGGTAGCGGGAGAGGCAATGAGCAGTTCTTC. Translation gives CASMTGSGRGNEQFF. This rearrangement joins TRBV5-4 to TRBJ2-1; 9 bases are a match to TRBD2. Germline lookup yields CDR1 SGHNT and CDR2 YYREEE (reference sequence). The CDR3 covers 15 residues. V dropped 6 bases and J dropped 6; count of bases not matched to a gene: 10.

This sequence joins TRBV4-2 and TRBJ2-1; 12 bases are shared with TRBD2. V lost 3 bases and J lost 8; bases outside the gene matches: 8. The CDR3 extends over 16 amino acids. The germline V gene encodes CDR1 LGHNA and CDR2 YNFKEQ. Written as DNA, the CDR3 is TGTGCCAGCAGCCAGGCTAGCGGGAGGGCGGCATATGAGCAGTTCTTC. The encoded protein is CASSQASGRAAYEQFF.

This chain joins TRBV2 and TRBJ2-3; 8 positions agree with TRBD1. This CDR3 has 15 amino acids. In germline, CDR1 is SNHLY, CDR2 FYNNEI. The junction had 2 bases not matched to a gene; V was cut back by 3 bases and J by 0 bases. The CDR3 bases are TGTGCCAGCAGTGAGGACAGGGCGAGCACAGATACGCAGTATTTT. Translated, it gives CASSEDRASTDTQYF.

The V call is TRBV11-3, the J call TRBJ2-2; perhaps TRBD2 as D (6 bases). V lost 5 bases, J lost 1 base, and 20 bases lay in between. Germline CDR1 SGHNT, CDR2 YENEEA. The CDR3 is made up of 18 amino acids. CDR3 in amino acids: CASSPGVGLAKNTGELFF. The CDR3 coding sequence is TGTGCCAGCAGCCCCGGTGTGGGGCTAGCGAAGAACACCGGGGAGCTGTTTTTT. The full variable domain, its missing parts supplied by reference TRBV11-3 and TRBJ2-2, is EAGVVQSPRYKIIEKKQPVAFWCNPISGHNTLYWYLQNLGQGPELLIRYENEEAVDDSQLPKDRFSAERLKGVDSTLKIQPAELGDSAVYLCASSPGVGLAKNTGELFFGEGSRLTVL.

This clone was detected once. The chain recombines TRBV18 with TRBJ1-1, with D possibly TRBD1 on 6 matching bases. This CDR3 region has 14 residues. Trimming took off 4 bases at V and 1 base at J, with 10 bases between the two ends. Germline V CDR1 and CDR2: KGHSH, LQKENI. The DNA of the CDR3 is TGTGCCAGCTCACGGGACAACCAGAACACTGAAGCTTTCTTT. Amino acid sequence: CASSRDNQNTEAFF.

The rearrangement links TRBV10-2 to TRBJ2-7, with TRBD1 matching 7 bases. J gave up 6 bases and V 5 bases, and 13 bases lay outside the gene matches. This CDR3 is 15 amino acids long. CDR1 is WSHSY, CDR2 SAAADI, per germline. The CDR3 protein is CASSPLHRGSSEQYF. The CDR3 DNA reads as TGCGCCAGCAGTCCCCTCCACAGGGGATCCAGCGAGCAGTACTTC.

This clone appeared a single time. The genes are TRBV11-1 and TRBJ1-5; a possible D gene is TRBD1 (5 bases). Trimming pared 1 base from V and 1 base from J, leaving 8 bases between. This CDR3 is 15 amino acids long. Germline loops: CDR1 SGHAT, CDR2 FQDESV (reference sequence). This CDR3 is CASSLEPGSNQPQHF. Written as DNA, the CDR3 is TGTGCCAGCAGCTTAGAACCAGGGAGCAATCAGCCCCAGCATTTT.

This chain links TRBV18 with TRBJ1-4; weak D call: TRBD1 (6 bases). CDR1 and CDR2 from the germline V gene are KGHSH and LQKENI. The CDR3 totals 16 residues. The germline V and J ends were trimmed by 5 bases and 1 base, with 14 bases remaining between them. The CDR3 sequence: CASSALTGRTNEKLFF. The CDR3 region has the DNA TGTGCCAGCTCAGCCCTTACAGGGAGAACTAATGAAAAACTGTTTTTT.

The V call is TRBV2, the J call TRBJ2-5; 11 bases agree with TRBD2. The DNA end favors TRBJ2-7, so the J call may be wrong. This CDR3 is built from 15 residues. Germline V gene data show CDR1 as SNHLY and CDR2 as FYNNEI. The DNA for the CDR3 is TGTGCCAGCCTATCACTAGCGGGAGTTCTGTACGAGCAGTACTTC. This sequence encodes CASLSLAGVLYEQYF.

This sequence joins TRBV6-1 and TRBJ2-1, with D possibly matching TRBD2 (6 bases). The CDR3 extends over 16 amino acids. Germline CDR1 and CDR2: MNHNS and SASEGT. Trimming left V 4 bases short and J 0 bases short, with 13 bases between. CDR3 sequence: CASSVASGGSYNEQFF. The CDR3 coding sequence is TGTGCCAGCAGTGTAGCCTCCGGGGGCTCCTACAATGAGCAGTTCTTC.

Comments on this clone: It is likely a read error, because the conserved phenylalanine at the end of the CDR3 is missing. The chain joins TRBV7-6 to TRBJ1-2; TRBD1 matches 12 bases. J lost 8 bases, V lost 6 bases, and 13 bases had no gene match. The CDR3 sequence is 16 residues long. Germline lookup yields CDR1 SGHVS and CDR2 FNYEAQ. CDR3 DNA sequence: TGTGCCAGCAGTCTCTCCGGGACAGGGGGCGTCGGGGGCTACACCCTC. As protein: CASSLSGTGGVGGYTL.

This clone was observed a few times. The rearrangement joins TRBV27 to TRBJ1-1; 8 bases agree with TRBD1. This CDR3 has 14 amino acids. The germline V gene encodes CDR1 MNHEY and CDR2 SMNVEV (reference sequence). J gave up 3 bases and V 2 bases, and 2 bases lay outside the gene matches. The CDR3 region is CASSLGTGYTEAFF. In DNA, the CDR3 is TGTGCCAGCAGTTTAGGGACAGGTTACACTGAAGCTTTCTTT.

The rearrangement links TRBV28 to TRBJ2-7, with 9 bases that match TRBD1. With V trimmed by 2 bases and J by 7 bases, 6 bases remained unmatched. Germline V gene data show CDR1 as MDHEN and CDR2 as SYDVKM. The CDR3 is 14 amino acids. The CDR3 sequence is CASSLTGGLREQYF. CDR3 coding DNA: TGTGCCAGCAGTTTAACAGGGGGCCTCCGGGAGCAGTACTTC.